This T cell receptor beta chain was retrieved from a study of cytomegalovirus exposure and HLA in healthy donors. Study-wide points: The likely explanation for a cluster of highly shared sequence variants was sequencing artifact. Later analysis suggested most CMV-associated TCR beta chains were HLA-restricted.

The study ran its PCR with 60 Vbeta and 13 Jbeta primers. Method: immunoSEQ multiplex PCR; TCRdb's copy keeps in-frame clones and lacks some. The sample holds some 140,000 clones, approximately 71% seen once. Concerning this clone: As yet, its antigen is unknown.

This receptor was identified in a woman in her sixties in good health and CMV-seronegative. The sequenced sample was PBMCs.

CDR3 nucleotides: TGTGCCAGCAGCGTAGGGACTAGCGGGGTCTACTACGAGCAGTACTTC. The encoded protein is CASSVGTSGVYYEQYF. V usage is TRBV9 and J usage is TRBJ2-7, with TRBD2 identical over 12 bases. This CDR3 has 16 residues. V lost 0 bases, J lost 3 bases, and 4 bases stayed unmatched. Germline V lookup: CDR1 SGDLS, CDR2 YYNGEE.